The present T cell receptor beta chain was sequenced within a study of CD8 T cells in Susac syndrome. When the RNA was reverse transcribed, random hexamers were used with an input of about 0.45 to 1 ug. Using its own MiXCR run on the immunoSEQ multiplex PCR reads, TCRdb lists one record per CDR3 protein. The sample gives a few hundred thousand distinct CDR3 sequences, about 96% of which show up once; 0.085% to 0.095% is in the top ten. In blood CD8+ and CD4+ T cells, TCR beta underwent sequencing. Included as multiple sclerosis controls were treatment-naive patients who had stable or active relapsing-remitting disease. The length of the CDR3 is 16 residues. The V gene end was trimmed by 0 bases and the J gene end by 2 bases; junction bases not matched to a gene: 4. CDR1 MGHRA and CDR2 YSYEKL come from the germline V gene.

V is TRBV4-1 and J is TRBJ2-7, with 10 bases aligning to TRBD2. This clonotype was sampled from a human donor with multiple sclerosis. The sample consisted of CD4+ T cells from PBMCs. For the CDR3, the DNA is TGCGCCAGCAGCCAAGATCTACTAGCGGGAACCTACGAGCAGTACTTC. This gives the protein CASSQDLLAGTYEQYF.